These T cell receptor beta chains were read from a single sample in a study of T cells in Graves' hyperthyroidism and ophthalmopathy. Each CDR3 protein is one row after TCRdb ran MiXCR on the multiplex PCR reads. This sample yields some 600,000 distinct CDR3 sequences, of which around 14% are seen a single time; approximately 5.7% belongs to the top ten. The source material was blood. Receptors were obtained from a woman under 40 with Graves' hyperthyroidism that later progressed to Graves' ophthalmopathy. Each CDR3 is given with its conserved first and last residue. The D gene is left open where the match is weak. Expanded clones are given a class, and other clones once, few, many or no size at all.

v_call	j_call	cdr3_length	d_call	clone_size	cdr3_nt	cdr3_aa
TRBV28	TRBJ1-2	15	.	many	TGTGCCAGCAGTTACGGAGGCGGGTCCAGGCCTGGCTACACCTTC	CASSYGGGSRPGYTF
TRBV7-3	TRBJ2-1	14	.	many	TGTGCCAGCAGCTTAAGCGCTACCCCTCCGAAGCAGTTCTTC	CASSLSATPPKQFF
TRBV9	TRBJ1-2	17	.	many	TGTGCCAGCAGCGTATCTCGGCGGGGGACTCCAAACTATGGCTACACCTTC	CASSVSRRGTPNYGYTF
TRBV5-1	TRBJ1-1	12	.	few	TGCGCCAGCAGCCTAGACAGCCAGGAAGCTTTCTTT	CASSLDSQEAFF
TRBV4-1	TRBJ1-5	15	.	.	TGCGCCAGCAGCCAAGAAGGAGGGGGCAATCAGCCCCAGCATTTT	CASSQEGGGNQPQHF
TRBV24-1	TRBJ2-1	17	.	many	TGTGCCACCAGTGTCTCAAGTTTCCCCGGGGGCCACAATGAGCAGTTCTTC	CATSVSSFPGGHNEQFF
TRBV28	TRBJ1-2	14	.	many	TGTGCCAGCAGTCCCCTAGGGGGAAACTATGGCTACACCTTC	CASSPLGGNYGYTF
TRBV7-3	TRBJ2-2	15	.	many	TGTGCCAGCAGCTTAAGCAGCGCGAACACCGGGGAGCTGTTTTTT	CASSLSSANTGELFF
TRBV18	TRBJ1-2	16	.	many	TGTGCCAGCTCGCAAGGCGAACCGGGACATTGGGAGGGCTACACCTTC	CASSQGEPGHWEGYTF
TRBV9	TRBJ2-1	13	TRBD1	.	TGTGCCAGCAGCGACGGGACAGATAATGAGCAGTTCTTC	CASSDGTDNEQFF
TRBV6-5	TRBJ2-2	18	TRBD2	.	TGTGCCAGCAGTTACGGACTCGTCCTGCTAGCGGACACCGGGGAGCTGTTTTTT	CASSYGLVLLADTGELFF
TRBV6-2/TRBV6-3	TRBJ2-3	16	.	.	TGTGCCAGCAGTTACCGTACGGAAGATAGCACAGATACGCAGTATTTT	CASSYRTEDSTDTQYF
TRBV3-1	TRBJ2-1	15	TRBD2	many	TGTGCCAGCAGCCCTCTAGCGGGAGGGCCGGGTGAGCAGTTCTTC	CASSPLAGGPGEQFF
TRBV29-1	TRBJ1-1	12	TRBD1	.	TGCAGCGTTGAAAAGGGAGGGACAGGGGCAGTCTTT	CSVEKGGTGAVF
TRBV7-2	TRBJ2-2	15	.	many	TGTGCCAGCAGCTTAGCGGGCCTGTTCACCGGGGAGCTGTTTTTT	CASSLAGLFTGELFF
TRBV19	TRBJ2-6	13	.	.	TGTGCCAGTACCCAGGCCTGGGCCAACGTCCTGACTTTC	CASTQAWANVLTF
TRBV6-5	TRBJ1-6	16	.	many	TGTGCCAGCAGTTACTGGGAAGGGTCGCGGAATTCACCCCTCCACTTT	CASSYWEGSRNSPLHF
TRBV28	TRBJ2-7	12	.	many	TGTGCCAGCAGTTTAGTAGAGGGACCGCAGTACTTC	CASSLVEGPQYF
TRBV10-3	TRBJ1-5	15	TRBD1	many	TGTGCCAGCAGGGACAGTAGGGGGACCAATCAGCCCCAGCATTTT	CASRDSRGTNQPQHF
TRBV10-3	TRBJ2-5	13	.	.	TGTGCCATCAGTGCTGCAGGCGAAGAGACCCAGTACTTC	CAISAAGEETQYF
TRBV28	TRBJ2-1	14	TRBD1	many	TGTGCCAGCAGTTTATGGACAGGGCTGAATGAGCAGTTCTTC	CASSLWTGLNEQFF
TRBV20-1	TRBJ2-6	17	.	.	TGCAGTGTTCCAGTGAGGGGCCAGGACTCTGGGGCCAACGTCCTGACTTTC	CSVPVRGQDSGANVLTF
TRBV9	TRBJ2-5	16	TRBD2	.	TGTGCCAGCAGCCTTTTAGAGGTAGCGGGACAAGAGACCCAGTACTTC	CASSLLEVAGQETQYF
TRBV24-1	TRBJ2-1	18	.	.	TGTGCCACCAGTGATTTGAGTGTAGCGTCGAGCTCCTACAATGAGCAGTTCTTC	CATSDLSVASSSYNEQFF
TRBV5-1	TRBJ1-5	13	.	many	TGCGCCAGCAGGCGGGGGGCTGATCAGCCCCAGCATTTT	CASRRGADQPQHF
TRBV20-1	TRBJ1-6	15	.	.	TGCAGTGCTAAAGGTGGGGGGTCCTATAATTCACCCCTCCACTTT	CSAKGGGSYNSPLHF
TRBV19	TRBJ1-5	15	.	.	TGTGCCAGTAGTAAAGGACAGTCTAGCAATCAGCCCCAGCATTTT	CASSKGQSSNQPQHF
TRBV28	TRBJ2-7	14	.	few	TGTGCCAGCAGCCAGGCGGCTAGGTATTACGAGCAGTACTTC	CASSQAARYYEQYF
TRBV5-1	TRBJ2-7	14	.	many	TGCGCCAGCAGCTTGAAATGGGGAGCCTACGAGCAGTACTTC	CASSLKWGAYEQYF
TRBV27	TRBJ2-1	16	TRBD1	.	TGTGCCAGCAGTTTAGACAGGGGGAGCTCCTACAATGAGCAGTTCTTC	CASSLDRGSSYNEQFF
TRBV5-1	TRBJ1-4	19	TRBD1	few	TGCGCCAGCAGCTTGGTTCCCCGTGGGACAGGGGCATCTAATGAAAAACTGTTTTTT	CASSLVPRGTGASNEKLFF
TRBV11-2	TRBJ1-3	12	.	many	TGTGCCAGCAGCTTAGGCCAAAACACCATATATTTT	CASSLGQNTIYF
TRBV29-1	TRBJ2-3	15	.	few	TGCAGCGTTATTCCCGGGGGGCTCGGGGCAGATACGCAGTATTTT	CSVIPGGLGADTQYF
TRBV7-2	TRBJ1-4	14	TRBD1	many	TGTGCCAGCAGCAAACAGGGGGCTAATGAAAAACTGTTTTTT	CASSKQGANEKLFF
TRBV11-1	TRBJ2-5	15	.	few	TGTGCCAGCAGCTTTAGCGGAGGCGTCCAAGAGACCCAGTACTTC	CASSFSGGVQETQYF
TRBV3-1	TRBJ2-2	13	.	.	TGTGCCAGCAGCCAAGATCTTCCCGGGGAGCTGTTTTTT	CASSQDLPGELFF
TRBV20-1	TRBJ1-2	10	.	.	TGCAGTGCTAAAGGGTCTGGCTACACCTTC	CSAKGSGYTF
TRBV28	TRBJ2-7	12	.	many	TGTGCCACCAGGGGACACCTCGACGAGCAGTACTTC	CATRGHLDEQYF
TRBV2	TRBJ2-7	14	TRBD1	many	TGTGCCAGCGATGACAGGGGTTTTGTCTACGAGCAGTACTTC	CASDDRGFVYEQYF
TRBV9	TRBJ1-5	14	TRBD1	many	TGTGCCAGCAGCGTCGGACAGGGCGAACAGCCCCAGCATTTT	CASSVGQGEQPQHF
TRBV11-2	TRBJ2-1	18	TRBD1	many	TGTGCCAGCAGCAAGGGGATGGGAGCACAGGGGGCTGGCTATGAGCAGTTCTTC	CASSKGMGAQGAGYEQFF
TRBV12-3/TRBV12-4	TRBJ2-1	16	.	many	TGTGCCAGCAGTTTATGGTCGCCGGACACCTACAATGAGCAGTTCTTC	CASSLWSPDTYNEQFF
TRBV12-5	TRBJ2-3	12	.	few	TGTGCTAGTGGTTTCGACGAAGACACGCAGTATTTT	CASGFDEDTQYF
TRBV7-6	TRBJ2-5	13	TRBD1	many	TGTGCCAGCAGCTTCGGGGACAGCCCGGTATTGTACTTC	CASSFGDSPVLYF
TRBV12-3/TRBV12-4	TRBJ1-4	12	.	many	TGTGCCAGCAGGCGGACGAATGAAAAACTGTTTTTT	CASRRTNEKLFF
TRBV9	TRBJ2-7	14	.	few	TGTGCCAGCAGCGTAGAACAGAGCTCCTACGAGCAGTACTTC	CASSVEQSSYEQYF
TRBV9	TRBJ2-2	15	TRBD1	.	TGTGCCAGCAGCCCGCACCCGGGACAGGGCGGGGAGCTGTTTTTT	CASSPHPGQGGELFF
TRBV30	TRBJ2-7	14	.	.	TGTGCCTGGAGCCCACCAGGAGGAGGCTACGAGCAGTACTTC	CAWSPPGGGYEQYF
TRBV15	TRBJ2-5	16	.	few	TGTGCCACCAGCAGAGATCTTCTAACAGGGCAAGAGACCCAGTACTTC	CATSRDLLTGQETQYF
TRBV24-1	TRBJ1-2	13	.	.	TGTGCCACCAGTGATTCCCCTATCGGGAGCTACACCTTC	CATSDSPIGSYTF
TRBV7-9	TRBJ2-1	18	.	few	TGTGCCAGCAGCTTAGCGAGGGGTGTCGGCGAATGGGGCAATGAGCAGTTCTTC	CASSLARGVGEWGNEQFF
TRBV10-3	TRBJ1-3	13	TRBD1	few	TGTGCCACCCGGGGACAGGATTTTAACACCATATATTTT	CATRGQDFNTIYF
TRBV11-2	TRBJ2-7	17	.	many	TGTGCCAGCAGCTTATTTTTGGCCGGGACGGAGAGCTACGAGCAGTACTTC	CASSLFLAGTESYEQYF
TRBV6-2/TRBV6-3	TRBJ1-2	13	TRBD1	.	TGTGCCAGTCCGGGACAGGGGGCGAAAGGCTACACCTTC	CASPGQGAKGYTF